The rows below give T cell receptor beta chains drawn from one sample of a study of prognosis after radiotherapy for stage I lung cancer. TCRdb reprocessed the multiplex PCR reads via MiXCR and lists one record per CDR3 protein. Counted here are about 14,000 distinct CDR3 sequences, 28% occurring once; the ten biggest clones make up about a tenth. The sample consisted of PBMCs, taken before or after stereotactic body radiation therapy (not recorded which). These receptors were obtained from a donor over 45 with non-small cell lung cancer. CDR3s include the opening cysteine and the closing phenylalanine or tryptophan. Fields, in order: CDR3 DNA, CDR3 protein, D gene, J gene, V gene, clone size. The D gene is left open where the match is weak. Only part of the rows carry a size: once, few, many, or a class if the clone is expanded.

TGTGCCACCAGTGATTTAACTAGCGGGAGGGCCGCGCAGTTCTTC CATSDLTSGRAAQFF TRBD2 TRBJ2-1 TRBV24-1 medium-sized
TGTGCCAGCAGTGGACTATTAGGGGAGACCCAGTACTTC CASSGLLGETQYF NA TRBJ2-5 TRBV2 many
TGCAGCTACACGCCGCCGGGAGCCTACGAGCAGTACTTC CSYTPPGAYEQYF NA TRBJ2-7 TRBV29-1 many
TGTGCCACCATCAGTTATGACAGGGTGGATTCACCCCTCCACTTT CATISYDRVDSPLHF TRBD1 TRBJ1-6 TRBV15 NA
TGTGCCATCAGTTACTCGATGGCTAGCGGAGGATACTACGAGCAGTACTTC CAISYSMASGGYYEQYF TRBD2 TRBJ2-7 TRBV6-5 NA
TGTGCCAGCAAGAAGACGGCGGGGGCTGGGGGGGAGCAGTACTTC CASKKTAGAGGEQYF NA TRBJ2-7 TRBV3-1 many
TGTGCCAGCAGTAGCCGACGCTCTGGGGCCAACGTCCTGACTTTC CASSSRRSGANVLTF NA TRBJ2-6 TRBV12-3/TRBV12-4 medium-sized
TGTGCCAGCAGCTTAGCTGGGACAGCCTATGGCTACGCCTTC CASSLAGTAYGYAF TRBD1 TRBJ1-2 TRBV7-2 NA
TGTGCTAGCAGCCGACTCGCGGGGGAGACCCAGTACTTC CASSRLAGETQYF NA TRBJ2-5 TRBV7-7 many
TGTGCCAGCACTGGACTCTCTGGAAACACCATATATTTT CASTGLSGNTIYF NA TRBJ1-3 TRBV2 many
TGTGCCAGCAGCCGAACTAGCGGGAGTGGCACAGATACGCAGTATTTT CASSRTSGSGTDTQYF TRBD2 TRBJ2-3 TRBV3-1 many
TGCGCCAGCAGCTCCCGCGGGGACAGGGACAATGAGCAGTTCTTC CASSSRGDRDNEQFF TRBD1 TRBJ2-1 TRBV5-1 medium-sized
TGTGCCAGCAGCTCCGTGGGGGGGGCCTACAATGAGCAGTTCTTC CASSSVGGAYNEQFF TRBD2 TRBJ2-1 TRBV7-9 many
TGCAGCGTCGGACAGGGGAGCTCCTACGAGCAGTACTTC CSVGQGSSYEQYF TRBD1 TRBJ2-7 TRBV29-1 many
TGCAGTGCTCCCGCCCCCAGCGGAGGGCCCTTAGGGCAGTACTTC CSAPAPSGGPLGQYF NA TRBJ2-7 TRBV20-1 many
TGTGCCAGCAGCCTTTCCGGGACAGGGAATGAAAAACTGTTTTTT CASSLSGTGNEKLFF TRBD1 TRBJ1-4 TRBV7-8 many
TGTGCCAGCAGCTTATCCGGGACACATCTTCGTACAGATACGCAGTATTTT CASSLSGTHLRTDTQYF NA TRBJ2-3 TRBV7-2 NA
TGTGCCAGCAGCCACAGGGCCGGAAGGCCCCTCCACTTT CASSHRAGRPLHF NA TRBJ1-6 TRBV9 NA
TGTGCCAGCGCCATGGGCCGGTCACCCCTCCACTTT CASAMGRSPLHF NA TRBJ1-6 TRBV28 NA
TGCGCCAGCAGCCAACGTTCATTGTGGGCAGGGCCCACTCTCTACAATGAGCAGTTCTTC CASSQRSLWAGPTLYNEQFF NA TRBJ2-1 TRBV5-1 many
TGTGCCAGCAGTGACATACTATCTGGAGGGTACACCGGGGAGCTGTTTTTT CASSDILSGGYTGELFF NA TRBJ2-2 TRBV2 once
TGTGCCAGCAGTTCTACAGTCGGGAGGGGCAATGAGCAGTTCTTC CASSSTVGRGNEQFF TRBD2 TRBJ2-1 TRBV28 NA
TGTGCCAGTAGTATCATGCACCGCAGGGATACGCAGTATTTT CASSIMHRRDTQYF NA TRBJ2-3 TRBV19 many
TGTGCCAGCAGCGGGAGACAGGGGTCCTACGAGCAGTACTTC CASSGRQGSYEQYF TRBD1 TRBJ2-7 TRBV9 many
TGCAGTGCTTTGCGGGGATCCTACAATGAGCAGTTCTTC CSALRGSYNEQFF NA TRBJ2-1 TRBV20-1 many
TGTGCCAGCAGAACCCAGGGGGCGGGTACTGAAGCTTTCTTT CASRTQGAGTEAFF TRBD1 TRBJ1-1 TRBV2 many
TGTGCCAGCAGCCCCGGGATCAAGCAGTACTTC CASSPGIKQYF NA TRBJ2-7 TRBV6-1 medium-sized
TGCAGCGTTGGGGGACTAGCGGGAGCGGCGGGGGAGCAGTACTTC CSVGGLAGAAGEQYF TRBD2 TRBJ2-7 TRBV29-1 many
TGTGCCAGCAGTTCCCTTACTCGCACAGATACGCAGTATTTT CASSSLTRTDTQYF NA TRBJ2-3 TRBV27 medium-sized
TGTGCCAGCAGTTTATCTGGGACAGGGAGCAATCAGCCCCAGCATTTT CASSLSGTGSNQPQHF TRBD1 TRBJ1-5 TRBV27 many
TGCGCCAGCAGCCAAGCTGGGACCCTTTTCTACGAGCAGTACTTC CASSQAGTLFYEQYF NA TRBJ2-7 TRBV4-1 many
TGTGCTAGCAATTCAGGACAGCACAATCAGCCCCAGCATTTT CASNSGQHNQPQHF NA TRBJ1-5 TRBV6-1 NA
TGTGCCAGCAGCCGGACTAGCGGGAATGAAAATGAGCAGTTCTTC CASSRTSGNENEQFF TRBD2 TRBJ2-1 TRBV7-3 many
TGTGCCAGCAGCGACCATAGCGGGAGCTTTACGGAGACCCAGTACTTC CASSDHSGSFTETQYF TRBD2 TRBJ2-5 TRBV9 many
TGTGCCAGCAGCCGGATCAGGGGGTCAAGCTACGAGCAGTACTTC CASSRIRGSSYEQYF TRBD1 TRBJ2-7 TRBV27 NA
TGTGCCAGCAGCCAACGACTAGCGGGAAGAAACAATGAGCAGTTCTTC CASSQRLAGRNNEQFF TRBD2 TRBJ2-1 TRBV7-9 many
TGCAGTGCCCGGAAACAAAGCAGCTCCTACGAGCAGTACTTC CSARKQSSSYEQYF NA TRBJ2-7 TRBV20-1 many
TGTGCCACCTCTAAGCAGTTGGCAGATACGCGGTATTTT CATSKQLADTRYF NA TRBJ2-3 TRBV6-1 once
TGTGCCAGCAGTTATGGAATGAACAATGAGCAGTTCTTC CASSYGMNNEQFF NA TRBJ2-1 TRBV6-5 medium-sized
TGCGCCAGCAGCGCCACAGGGGAAAACACTGAAGCTTTCTTT CASSATGENTEAFF TRBD1 TRBJ1-1 TRBV5-1 many
TGCAGTGCTAGTATCGTTACTAGCGGGTTAGATACGCAGTATTTT CSASIVTSGLDTQYF TRBD2 TRBJ2-3 TRBV20-1 medium-sized
TGTGCCAGCAGTCGAGAGGACAGACCCCCCGGGGCCAACGTCCTGACTTTC CASSREDRPPGANVLTF NA TRBJ2-6 TRBV28 many
TGCGCCAGCAGCTTTTATAATGAGCAGTTCTTC CASSFYNEQFF NA TRBJ2-1 TRBV5-1 medium-sized
TGCAGTGAAGCACGACAGGGTATGAGCAATGAGCAGTTCTTC CSEARQGMSNEQFF TRBD1 TRBJ2-1 TRBV20-1 many
TGTGCCAGCTCACCTGACTCTGATGAGCAGTTCTTC CASSPDSDEQFF NA TRBJ2-1 TRBV18 many
TGTGCCGTGGTCCGCGGCGGGCCGCTATGGACCTTC CAVVRGGPLWTF NA TRBJ1-2 TRBV28 many
TGTGCCAGCAACTTGGGACTAGCTTATCAAGAGACCCAGTACTTC CASNLGLAYQETQYF TRBD2 TRBJ2-5 TRBV11-2 NA
TGTGCCAGCCGAGGGGGGATAGGCACCGGGGAGCTGTTTTTT CASRGGIGTGELFF NA TRBJ2-2 TRBV7-2 many
TGTGCCAGCATCAACCCCCCCCAGCATTTT CASINPPQHF NA TRBJ1-5 TRBV7-3 many
TGTGCCAGCAGGGGACAGTACGATGGCTACACCTTC CASRGQYDGYTF TRBD1 TRBJ1-2 TRBV2 many
TGTGCCAGCAGCTTAGTTGGGGCGGACTCTGGAAACACCGTATATTTT CASSLVGADSGNTVYF NA TRBJ1-3 TRBV11-2 many
TGTGCCAGCTCACCAGGGGGCGCTTCCGGGGAGCTGTTTTTT CASSPGGASGELFF NA TRBJ2-2 TRBV18 many
TGCAGTGCTAGCTTGACAGGGGCTGGAAACACCATATATTTT CSASLTGAGNTIYF TRBD1 TRBJ1-3 TRBV20-1 many
TGTGCCAGCAGCTCATCAGGGTCTGGGGCCAACGCCATGACTTTC CASSSSGSGANAMTF NA TRBJ2-6 TRBV28 NA
TGTGCCACCAGCACCTTTTCGGGGGATCAGCCCCAGCATTTT CATSTFSGDQPQHF NA TRBJ1-5 TRBV15 many
TGTGCCAGTTACGACGGCTACGAGCAGTACTTC CASYDGYEQYF NA TRBJ2-7 TRBV19 medium-sized
TGTGCCAGCAGTTTCCAGGGTATAGGCTACCGGGAGACCCAGTACTTC CASSFQGIGYRETQYF NA TRBJ2-5 TRBV27 many
TGTGCTAGTGGTTTGGTAGTTGGGGGGCAAGAGACCCAGTACTTC CASGLVVGGQETQYF NA TRBJ2-5 TRBV12-5 many
TGTGCCAGCAGCCAAGATGGTGATGACAGAGACGAGCAGTACTTC CASSQDGDDRDEQYF NA TRBJ2-7 TRBV4-2 large